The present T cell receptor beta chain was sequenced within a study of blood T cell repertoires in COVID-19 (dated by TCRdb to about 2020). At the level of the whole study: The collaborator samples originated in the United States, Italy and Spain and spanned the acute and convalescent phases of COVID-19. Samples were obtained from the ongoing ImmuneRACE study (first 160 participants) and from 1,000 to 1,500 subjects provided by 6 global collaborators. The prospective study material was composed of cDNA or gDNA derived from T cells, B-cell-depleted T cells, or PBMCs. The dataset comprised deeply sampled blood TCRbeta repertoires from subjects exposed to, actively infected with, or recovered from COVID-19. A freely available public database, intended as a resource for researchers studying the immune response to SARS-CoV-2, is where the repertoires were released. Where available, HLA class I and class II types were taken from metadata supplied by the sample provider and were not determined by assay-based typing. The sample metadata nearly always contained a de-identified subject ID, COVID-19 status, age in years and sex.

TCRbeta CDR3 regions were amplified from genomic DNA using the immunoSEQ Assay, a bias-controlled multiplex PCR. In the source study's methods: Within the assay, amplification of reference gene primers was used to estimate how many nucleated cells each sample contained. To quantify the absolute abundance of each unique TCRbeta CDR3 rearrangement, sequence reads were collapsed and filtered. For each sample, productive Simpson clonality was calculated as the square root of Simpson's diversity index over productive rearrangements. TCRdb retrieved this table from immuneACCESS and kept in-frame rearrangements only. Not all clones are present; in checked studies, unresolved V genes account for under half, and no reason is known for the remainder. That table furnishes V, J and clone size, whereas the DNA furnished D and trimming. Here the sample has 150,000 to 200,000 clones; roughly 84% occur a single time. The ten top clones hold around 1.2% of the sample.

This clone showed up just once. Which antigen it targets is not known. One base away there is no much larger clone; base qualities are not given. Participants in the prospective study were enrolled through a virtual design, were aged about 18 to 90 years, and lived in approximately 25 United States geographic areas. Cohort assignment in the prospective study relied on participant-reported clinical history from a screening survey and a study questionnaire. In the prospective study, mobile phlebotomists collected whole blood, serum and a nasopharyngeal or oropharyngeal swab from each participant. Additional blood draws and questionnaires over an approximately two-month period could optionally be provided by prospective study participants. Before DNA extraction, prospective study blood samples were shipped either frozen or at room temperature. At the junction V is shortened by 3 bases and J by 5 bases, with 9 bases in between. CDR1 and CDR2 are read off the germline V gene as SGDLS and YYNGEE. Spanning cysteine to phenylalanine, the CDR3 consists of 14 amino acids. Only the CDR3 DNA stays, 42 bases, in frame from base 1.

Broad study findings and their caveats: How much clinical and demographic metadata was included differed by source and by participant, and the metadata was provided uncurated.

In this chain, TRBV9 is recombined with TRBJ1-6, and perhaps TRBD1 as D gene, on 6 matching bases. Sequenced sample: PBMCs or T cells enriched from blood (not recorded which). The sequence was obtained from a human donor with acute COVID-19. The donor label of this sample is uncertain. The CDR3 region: CASSARTDNSPLHF. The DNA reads TGTGCCAGCAGCGCCCGGACAGATAATTCACCCCTCCACTTT. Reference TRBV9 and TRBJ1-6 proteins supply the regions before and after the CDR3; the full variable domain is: DSGVTQTPKHLITATGQRVTLRCSPRSGDLSVYWYQQSLDQGLQFLIQYYNGEERAKGNILERFSAQQFPDLHSELNLSSLELGDSALYFCASSARTDNSPLHFGNGTRLTVT.